A selection of T cell receptor beta chains follows, all from one sample in a study of blood T cell repertoires in COVID-19. Produced via immunoSEQ multiplex PCR; TCRdb's table is partial and in-frame only. The sample shows roughly 80,000 clones, 82% of them seen only once. Sequencing was performed on peripheral blood. The receptors shown here come from an elderly man with acute or convalescent COVID-19. The CDR3 runs from the conserved cysteine through the conserved F or W. Not every row has a clone size; where given, it reads once, few, many or a size class.

J,size,V,CDR3
TRBJ1-6,NA,TRBV19,CASSLTGVNSPLHF
TRBJ2-3,NA,TRBV7-9,CASSSGLTSDTQYF
TRBJ1-6,NA,TRBV7-2,CASSLAGPYNSPLHF
TRBJ1-3,NA,TRBV9,CASTAIPGNTIYF
TRBJ2-3,NA,TRBV5-8,CASNSRLAGTDTQYF
TRBJ1-5,once,TRBV7-2,CASSSQTGPNQPQHF
TRBJ1-2,NA,TRBV5-1,CASSLEGGEDGYTF
TRBJ2-5,NA,TRBV9,CASSRRTGFPRETQYF
TRBJ2-3,NA,TRBV5-6,CASRIDRGPQYF
TRBJ1-2,NA,TRBV30,CAWTQGINYGYTF
TRBJ1-5,NA,TRBV11-2,CASSLVRGNQPQHF
TRBJ1-5,NA,TRBV19,CASRDSLNQPQHF
TRBJ2-2,NA,TRBV20-1,CSASGWGEQQNTGELFF
TRBJ2-1,NA,TRBV12-3/TRBV12-4,CASKGDSRNEQFF
TRBJ1-4,few,TRBV3-1/TRBV3-2,CASSPPTGRGGEKLFF
TRBJ2-1,NA,TRBV19,CASSIGLGGQGMANEQFF
TRBJ2-7,few,TRBV5-1,CASSFGQGSYEQYF
TRBJ1-3,NA,TRBV9,CASSPRQGAAGNTIYF
TRBJ1-4,NA,TRBV7-9,CASSPGDRGTEKLFF
TRBJ2-2,NA,TRBV3-1/TRBV3-2,CASSQDRTSGFTGELFF
TRBJ2-7,NA,TRBV7-2,CASSLGRNYEQYF
TRBJ1-2,NA,TRBV12-5,CASGLVQGGGDGYTF
TRBJ2-7,NA,TRBV6-6,CASRTSGAYEQYF
TRBJ2-1,NA,TRBV5-4,CASSLAGTYNEQFF
TRBJ1-5,NA,TRBV19,CASSIRISQPQHF
TRBJ2-2,few,TRBV30,CAWSLAGGPRTGELFF
TRBJ1-2,NA,TRBV6-2/TRBV6-3,CASSYRGGSYGYTF
TRBJ2-5,NA,TRBV6-2/TRBV6-3,CASSPLAGGPETQYF
TRBJ1-1,NA,TRBV6-5,CASSSGQGLNTEAFF
TRBJ2-3,NA,TRBV14,CASSQGGTSGAASF
TRBJ1-6,NA,TRBV6-5,CASSHRDRDNSPLHF
TRBJ2-3,NA,TRBV3-1/TRBV3-2,CASSLAGGTDTQYF
TRBJ1-6,once,TRBV6-5,CASSYTLQGFGSPLHF
TRBJ1-6,NA,TRBV11-1,CASSSRRDRGFSPLHF
TRBJ2-7,NA,TRBV6-5,CASSYGPGYEQYF
TRBJ2-1,once,TRBV2,CASSEWVAGHYNEQFF
TRBJ1-1,NA,TRBV7-9,CASSSEGAFEAFF